What follows are 18 T cell receptor beta chains derived from one specimen sequenced in a study of control samples from healthy donors and cancer patients. Generated by immunoSEQ multiplex PCR, the TCRdb table keeps only in-frame clones and is missing some. The table has more than 70,000 clones, over 85% seen once; the top ten hold over 15%. The specimen sequenced was PBMCs. The receptors here all came from a man between 60 and 75 years old with lung cancer.

This chain's CDR3 is CASSPLGTGRYGYTF. The CDR3 DNA sequence: TGTGCCAGCAGCCCACTTGGGACAGGAAGATATGGCTACACCTTC. This sequence joins TRBV11-2 and TRBJ1-2; TRBD1 matches 8 bases. V was clipped by 5 bases and J by 5 bases; unmatched bases: 10. Germline assignment: CDR1 SGHAT and CDR2 FQNNGV. CDR3 length: 15 amino acids.

The V call is TRBV24-1, the J call TRBJ1-2, with unresolved D. Germline lookup yields CDR1 KGHDR and CDR2 SFDVKD. V gave up 1 base and J gave up 0 bases, with 8 bases separating them. The CDR3 contains 15 residues. CDR3 nucleotide sequence: TGTGCCACCAGTGATTTCGTGGCAGCTAACTATGGCTACACCTTC. This gives the protein CATSDFVAANYGYTF.

V is TRBV7-9 and J is TRBJ1-3; TRBD1 matches 7 bases. The ends lost 5 bases at V and 1 base at J; junction bases unmatched: 5. Germline V gene data show CDR1 as SEHNR and CDR2 as FQNEAQ (reference sequence). This CDR3 is built from 15 residues. CDR3 nucleotide sequence: TGTGCCAGCAGCCTCCGACAGGGTTCTGGAAACACCATATATTTT. This codes for CASSLRQGSGNTIYF.

The CDR3 loop reads CASSLGAVSGGNTIYF. The CDR3, as DNA: TGTGCCAGCAGCTTAGGGGCGGTATCGGGTGGAAACACCATATATTTT. The chain couples TRBV7-6 to TRBJ1-3; no firm D call. V lost 1 base, J lost 3 bases, and 13 bases lay in between. The V gene's germline CDR1 is SGHVS and CDR2 FNYEAQ. There are 16 residues in the CDR3. Drawing the rest from reference TRBV7-6 and TRBJ1-3, the complete variable domain is GAGVSQSPRYKVTKRGQDVALRCDPISGHVSLYWYRQALGQGPEFLTYFNYEAQQDKSGLPNDRFSAERPEGSISTLTIQRTEQRDSAMYRCASSLGAVSGGNTIYFGEGSWLTVV.

The gene calls are TRBV6-5 and TRBJ1-2; perhaps TRBD1 as D (5 bases). The V end lost 5 bases, the J end lost 7 bases, and 14 bases lay between the germline ends. This CDR3 is 13 amino acids long. Germline-derived CDR1 and CDR2 are MNHEY and SVGAGI. CDR3 nucleotide sequence: TGTGCCAGCAGTCTAGCAGGGAAGCGTGGCTACACCTTC. It translates to CASSLAGKRGYTF.

The CDR3 sequence is CASSTDRTSGTDTQYF. The CDR3 region has the DNA TGTGCCAGTAGTACAGATAGGACTAGCGGCACAGATACGCAGTATTTT. The gene calls are TRBV19 and TRBJ2-3; 9 bases match TRBD2. Germline assignment: CDR1 LNHDA and CDR2 SQIVND (reference sequence). With V trimmed by 4 bases and J by 1 base, 6 bases remained unmatched. The CDR3 is 16 residues long. Drawing the rest from reference TRBV19 and TRBJ2-3, the complete variable domain is DGGITQSPKYLFRKEGQNVTLSCEQNLNHDAMYWYRQDPGQGLRLIYYSQIVNDFQKGDIAEGYSVSREKKESFPLTVTSAQKNPTAFYLCASSTDRTSGTDTQYFGPGTRLTVL.

The J gene is TRBJ2-1, the V gene TRBV6-5; TRBD1 aligns across 11 bases. V shed 4 bases and J 6 bases; nucleotides not matched to a gene: 5. CDR3 length: 15 residues. In germline, CDR1 is MNHEY, CDR2 SVGAGI. The CDR3 loop is CASSSTGTGGNEQFF. The CDR3 nucleotides read TGTGCCAGCAGTTCTACCGGGACAGGGGGCAATGAGCAGTTCTTC.

The rearrangement uses TRBV27 and TRBJ2-3; 11 bases map to TRBD2. The CDR3 is 17 residues long. V lost 6 bases and J lost 5; bases outside the gene matches: 13. CDR1 and CDR2 (germline): MNHEY, SMNVEV (reference sequence). The CDR3 DNA reads as TGTGCCAGCAGCGGAGGCATACTAGCGGGGGCCAGAGATACGCAGTATTTT. The encoded protein is CASSGGILAGARDTQYF.

The V call is TRBV7-3, the J call TRBJ2-5, with TRBD2 identical over 12 bases. Germline V CDR1 and CDR2: SGHTA, FQGTGA. J gave up 3 bases and V 5 bases, and 16 bases lay outside the gene matches. There are 19 residues in the CDR3. The CDR3 region is CASSPGGTSGPRRKETQYF. The CDR3 nucleotides read TGTGCCAGCAGCCCTGGGGGGACTAGCGGGCCCCGCCGTAAAGAGACCCAGTACTTC. The variable domain in full, completed from reference TRBV7-3 and TRBJ2-5, reads GAGVSQTPSNKVTEKGKYVELRCDPISGHTALYWYRQSLGQGPEFLIYFQGTGAADDSGLPNDRFFAVRPEGSVSTLKIQRTERGDSAVYLCASSPGGTSGPRRKETQYFGPGTRLLVL.

The chain combines TRBV30 with TRBJ1-2; a possible D gene is TRBD1 (6 bases). Trimming stripped 2 bases from V and 5 bases from J, with 9 bases between. In germline, CDR1 is GTSNPN, CDR2 SVGIG (reference sequence). There are 12 residues in the CDR3. The CDR3 here is CAWSPQGYGYTF. The DNA of the CDR3 is TGTGCCTGGAGTCCCCAGGGGTATGGCTACACCTTC.

The rearrangement joins TRBV7-2 to TRBJ1-1; D may be TRBD1 (6 bases). The V gene lost 3 bases and the J gene lost 0 bases, with 11 bases spanning the gap. This CDR3 is 15 amino acids long. Germline-derived CDR1 and CDR2 are SGHTA and FQGNSA. The chain's CDR3 is CASSFRTEMNTEAFF. As DNA, the CDR3 is TGTGCCAGCAGCTTCCGGACAGAGATGAACACTGAAGCTTTCTTT.

The rearrangement links TRBV7-6 to TRBJ1-3; D not resolved. Germline values: CDR1 SGHVS, CDR2 FNYEAQ. Deletions cut 6 bases from V and 0 bases from J, with 6 bases between. This CDR3 comprises 13 residues. The CDR3 loop reads CASSIDSGNTIYF. The CDR3 DNA follows: TGTGCCAGCAGTATTGACTCTGGAAACACCATATATTTT.

The rearrangement uses TRBV6-5 and TRBJ2-7; TRBD1 aligns across 8 bases. The V and J ends lost 0 bases and 0 bases, in that order; junction bases with no gene match: 1. Looked up from germline, CDR1 is MNHEY and CDR2 is SVGAGI. This CDR3 is 15 amino acids long. CDR3 nucleotides: TGTGCCAGCAGTTACTCGGGGACAGGCTCCTACGAGCAGTACTTC. Translation gives CASSYSGTGSYEQYF.

The gene calls are TRBV2 and TRBJ2-5, with D perhaps TRBD2 (7 bases). This CDR3 spans 14 amino acids. V was clipped by 6 bases and J by 6 bases, with 17 bases between them. Germline CDR1 SNHLY, CDR2 FYNNEI. The CDR3 DNA follows: TGTGCCAGCAGCCCCCAGGGGAGGGCGAAGACCCAGTACTTC. Protein sequence: CASSPQGRAKTQYF.

The chain has TRBV5-4 and TRBJ1-1, with TRBD1 identical over 8 bases. V gave up 5 bases and J gave up 3 bases; unmatched junction bases: 6. This CDR3 is 14 amino acids long. Germline V gene data show CDR1 as SGHNT and CDR2 as YYREEE (reference sequence). CDR3 sequence: CASSQTGGDTEAFF. The CDR3 bases are TGTGCCAGCAGTCAAACAGGGGGGGACACTGAAGCTTTCTTT.

This clone has just a few counts. The chain combines TRBV10-3 with TRBJ2-7; D unresolved. The CDR3 extends over 12 amino acids. The germline V gene has CDR1 ENHRY and CDR2 SYGVKD. V was pared by 6 bases and J by 7 bases, with 13 bases between. CDR3 sequence reads: CAISAEATEQYV. The CDR3 DNA sequence: TGTGCCATCAGCGCCGAGGCTACGGAGCAGTACGTC.

The genes are TRBV11-3 and TRBJ2-2; perhaps TRBD2 as D (6 bases). The germline V gene has CDR1 SGHNT and CDR2 YENEEA. CDR3 size: 14 residues. V lost 4 bases to trimming and J lost 4 bases, with 10 bases between them. CDR3 in DNA: TGTGCCAGCAGCTCGGGACTTACCACCGGGGAGCTGTTTTTT. This encodes CASSSGLTTGELFF.

The sample holds one count of this clone. V is TRBV18 and J is TRBJ1-6, with D perhaps TRBD1 (5 bases). Germline V gene sequence: CDR1 KGHSH, CDR2 LQKENI. Trimming removed 6 bases at V and 0 bases at J, with 6 bases between. The CDR3 has 14 residues. CDR3 sequence reads: CASSGRSYNSPLHF. CDR3 in DNA: TGTGCCAGCTCGGGACGCTCCTATAATTCACCCCTCCACTTT.